These T cell receptor beta chains were read from a single sample in a study of blood T cell repertoires in COVID-19. Some clones are missing from TCRdb's copy, which holds only in-frame ones; the method was immunoSEQ multiplex PCR. The table has a few hundred thousand clones, about 82% seen once. Material for sequencing was peripheral blood. Receptor source: a woman between 45 and 65 years old with acute or convalescent COVID-19. CDR3s leave out the opening cysteine and the closing phenylalanine or tryptophan. A row's size may be missing; if present it is once, few, many or a size class.

TRBV7-3 | few | ASSRQSTGELF
TRBV5-6 | . | ASSLEGGTNEKLF
TRBV18 | . | ASSSSGRSGEQY
TRBV2 | . | ASSEVTGANYGYT
TRBV6-5 | . | ASSVGQGTDTQY
TRBV9 | . | ASSVVAGANTGELF
TRBV15 | . | ATSRERGTEAF
TRBV11-2 | . | ASSLAVAVLEQF
TRBV5-8 | . | ASSLELAVQETQY
TRBV6-2/TRBV6-3 | . | ASSPDYISNEQF
TRBV6-5 | . | ASRPGQGNSYEQY
TRBV28 | once | ASNLRSGNTIY
TRBV7-3 | . | ASSPGITDTQY
TRBV4-3 | . | ASSQDGTSGSTDTQY
TRBV27 | . | ASSLSPGGKLEY
TRBV11-2 | . | ASSLRSYGYT
TRBV2 | once | ASSEAGANTGELF
TRBV5-5 | once | ASTSSGGMGETQY
TRBV6-5 | . | ASSYDRTSGNTIY
TRBV19 | . | ATDGRISNQPQH
TRBV28 | . | ASSRQYSYNSPLH
TRBV21-1 | . | ASSPQGRVGGNQPQH
TRBV6-1 | . | ASSDNGNANEKLF
TRBV28 | . | ASSLRQGAQPQH
TRBV19 | . | ASSPIGGTEQF
TRBV4-2 | . | ASSQLADSYEQY
TRBV5-1 | . | ASSLSAGLTDTQY
TRBV7-9 | . | ASSLREATEAF
TRBV11-2 | . | ASSLAGGGNYGYT
TRBV27 | . | ASSDRDNNSPLH
TRBV20-1 | once | SASYSSMNTEAF
TRBV20-1 | . | SAVDQETQY
TRBV11-3 | . | ASSLTGEPLYEQY
TRBV11-3 | once | ASSLEERDEQY
TRBV7-7 | . | ASSERTGPNEKLF
TRBV11-2 | . | ASSLGGGGYGYT
TRBV3-1/TRBV3-2 | . | ASSHLGPSEAF
TRBV2 | . | ASADRGSLGAF
TRBV5-1 | . | ASSITGGADYGYT
TRBV11-2 | once | ASSDGYRGNQPQH
TRBV7-2 | . | ASSFVTGVPYEQY